This section outlines one TCR beta chain sequence together with its context. The sample is drawn from a study of OX40 agonist ivuxolimab in advanced cancers. Whole-study context: Ivuxolimab was delivered to patients intravenously every 2 weeks at doses spanning 0.01 to 10 mg/kg.

Measured with immunoSEQ multiplex PCR; TCRdb has only the in-frame clones, and not every one. The repertoire holds tens of thousands of clones, about 91% seen once, with around 2.8% in the top ten. The CDR3 covers 15 residues. Losses at the gene ends were 2 bases for V and 4 bases for J; bases not matched to a gene: 5. From germline, CDR1 is SGHVS and CDR2 FQNEAQ. The V and J genes are TRBV7-8 and TRBJ2-7; 10 nucleotides line up with TRBD2. Specimen: CD4+ or CD8+ T cells sorted from blood, collected in a trial of the OX40 agonist ivuxolimab. This sequence originates from an adult with an advanced solid tumor such as melanoma, head and neck, liver or kidney cancer. The CDR3 loop is CASSLKLAGQYEQYF. The CDR3 DNA is TGTGCCAGCAGCTTAAAACTAGCGGGACAATACGAGCAGTACTTC. Full variable domain (outside the CDR3, taken from reference TRBV7-8 and TRBJ2-7): GAGVSQSPRYKVAKRGQDVALRCDPISGHVSLFWYQQALGQGPEFLTYFQNEAQLDKSGLPSDRFFAERPEGSVSTLKIQRTQQEDSAVYLCASSLKLAGQYEQYFGPGTRLTVT.